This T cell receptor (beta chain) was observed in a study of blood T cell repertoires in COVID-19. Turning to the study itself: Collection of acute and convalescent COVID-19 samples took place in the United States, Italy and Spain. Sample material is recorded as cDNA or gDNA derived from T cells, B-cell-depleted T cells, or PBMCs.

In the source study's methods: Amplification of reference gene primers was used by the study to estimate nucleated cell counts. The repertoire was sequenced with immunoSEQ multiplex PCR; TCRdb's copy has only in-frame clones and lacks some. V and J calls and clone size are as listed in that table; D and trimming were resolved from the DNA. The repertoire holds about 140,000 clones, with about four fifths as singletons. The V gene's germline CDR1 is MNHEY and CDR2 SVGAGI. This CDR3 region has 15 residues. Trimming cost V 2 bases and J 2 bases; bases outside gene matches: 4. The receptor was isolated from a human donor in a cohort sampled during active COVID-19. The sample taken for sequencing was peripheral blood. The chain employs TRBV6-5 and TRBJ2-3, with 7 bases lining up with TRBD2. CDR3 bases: TGTGCCAGCAGTTACCGAGCGGGATCCACAGATACGCAGTATTTT. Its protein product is CASSYRAGSTDTQYF.